These 24 T cell receptor beta chains were all obtained from the same sample, sequenced in a study of control samples from healthy donors and cancer patients. TCRdb's copy holds only in-frame clones and misses some; the assay was immunoSEQ multiplex PCR. This table holds about 61,000 clones, 90% found once. Sequencing input: PBMCs. These receptors were collected from a man in his fifties or sixties with colorectal cancer.

This chain links TRBV2 with TRBJ1-3; D is unresolved. Germline V CDR1 and CDR2: SNHLY, FYNNEI. The CDR3 is made up of 16 amino acids. Trimming pared 0 bases from V and 0 bases from J, leaving 9 bases between. For the CDR3, the DNA is TGTGCCAGCAGTGAAGCTCAGTTGAGCTCTGGAAACACCATATATTTT. It translates to CASSEAQLSSGNTIYF. The full variable domain, with the rest looked up from reference TRBV2 and TRBJ1-3, is EPEVTQTPSHQVTQMGQEVILRCVPISNHLYFYWYRQILGQKVEFLVSFYNNEISEKSEIFDDQFSVERPDGSNFTLKIRSTKLEDSAMYFCASSEAQLSSGNTIYFGEGSWLTVV.

In this sample, this clone turned up a few times. The chain employs TRBV6-6 and TRBJ2-7; D call uncertain. The CDR3 runs 12 residues. In germline, CDR1 is MNHNY, CDR2 SVGAGI (reference sequence). V lost 5 bases and J lost 9, with 14 bases in between. CDR3 residues: CASSTSGNVQYF. The CDR3 DNA reads TGTGCCAGCAGTACATCAGGCAACGTGCAGTACTTC.

The chain combines TRBV6-5 with TRBJ1-4; the D gene is possibly TRBD1 (6 bases). The CDR3 has 16 residues. Trimming removed 0 bases at V and 0 bases at J, with 8 bases between. The germline V gene has CDR1 MNHEY and CDR2 SVGAGI. CDR3 sequence (DNA): TGTGCCAGCAGTTACTCGAACAGGGCAACTAATGAAAAACTGTTTTTT. It is translated as CASSYSNRATNEKLFF.

This clone was observed once. J is TRBJ2-2 and V is TRBV7-2, with 11 bases matching TRBD2. The CDR3 covers 15 residues. Trimming removed 1 base from V and 7 bases from J; junction bases left unmatched: 2. CDR1 and CDR2 (germline): SGHTA, FQGNSA. This CDR3 reads CASSLVAGGIGELFF. Here the CDR3 DNA reads TGTGCCAGCAGCTTAGTAGCGGGGGGGATCGGGGAGCTGTTTTTT.

Of note for this clone: The junction differs from germline at one of its ends, possibly a read error. V and J are TRBV11-3 and TRBJ1-1, with unresolved D. This CDR3 has 13 residues. Germline V gene sequence: CDR1 SGHNT, CDR2 YENEEA. The CDR3 region has the DNA TGTGCCAGCAGCAACTTAGAGAACCCTGAAGCTTTCTTT. Translation: CASSNLENPEAFF.

The chain combines TRBV5-5 with TRBJ1-6; 7 bases agree with TRBD1. The length of the CDR3 is 16 residues. Trimming removed 4 bases from V and 4 bases from J; junction bases left unmatched: 8. Germline CDR1 and CDR2: SGHKS and YYEKEE (reference sequence). CDR3 DNA: TGTGCCAGCAGCCCTGTCCGGGACAGTTATAATTCACCCCTCCACTTT. This encodes CASSPVRDSYNSPLHF.

The rearrangement joins TRBV5-4 to TRBJ2-7; D is unclear. Germline V gene sequence: CDR1 SGHNT, CDR2 YYREEE (reference sequence). The CDR3 is 14 residues long. Trimming took 4 bases from V and 1 from J, leaving 12 bases between them. Here the CDR3 DNA reads TGTGCCAGCAGCCCCTCGGGCGTTTCCTACGAGCAGTACTTC. It translates to CASSPSGVSYEQYF.

This clone showed up just a few times. V and J are TRBV11-2 and TRBJ1-2, with 7 bases matching TRBD1. V was pared by 6 bases and J by 4 bases, with 5 bases of the junction left unmatched. This CDR3 region has 13 residues. Germline assignment: CDR1 SGHAT and CDR2 FQNNGV. The CDR3 reads CASSLRQGYGYTF. The CDR3 DNA sequence: TGTGCCAGCAGTCTCAGACAGGGCTATGGCTACACCTTC.

The chain uses TRBV7-6 and TRBJ2-1, with D tentatively TRBD2 (7 bases). This CDR3 is 17 amino acids long. The ends were cut back, 1 base at V and 4 bases at J, with 17 bases in the middle. In germline, CDR1 is SGHVS, CDR2 FNYEAQ. Written as DNA, the CDR3 is TGTGCCAGCAGCTTAGGGTTAAGGGGGGGGCGTTACAATGAGCAGTTCTTC. Translated: CASSLGLRGGRYNEQFF.

This rearrangement joins TRBV4-3 to TRBJ2-7, with 9 bases identical to TRBD2. The CDR3 is 16 residues long. The J segment lost 2 bases and the V segment lost 1 base, leaving 6 bases of the junction unmatched. CDR1 and CDR2 from the germline V gene are LGHNA and YSLEER. In DNA form, the CDR3 reads TGCGCCAGCAGCCAAGGAAGCGGGGGGCCCCCCTACGAGCAGTACTTC. Its protein product is CASSQGSGGPPYEQYF.

The chain carries TRBV28 and TRBJ2-5; D may be TRBD1 or TRBD2 (5 bases each). The CDR3 consists of 16 residues. V was trimmed by 6 bases and J by 7 bases, leaving 24 bases between them. The germline gives CDR1 MDHEN, CDR2 SYDVKM. As DNA, the CDR3 is TGTGCCAGCAGAAACCCCGGAGGACCGGGGCTGGGGACCCAGTACTTC. It is translated as CASRNPGGPGLGTQYF.

This clone showed up just once. The chain couples TRBV7-2 to TRBJ2-2, with 7 bases that match TRBD1. CDR3 size: 16 residues. From germline, CDR1 is SGHTA and CDR2 FQGNSA. Germline trimming cut 5 bases from V and 5 bases from J; bases unmatched to any gene: 11. The CDR3 region is CASSGRGTVITGELFF. DNA for the CDR3: TGTGCCAGCAGCGGAAGAGGGACAGTCATTACCGGGGAGCTGTTTTTT.

V is TRBV5-1 and J is TRBJ2-2; possibly TRBD1 for D (5 bases). CDR1 and CDR2 from the germline V gene are SGHRS and YFSETQ. Deletions cut 4 bases from V and 1 base from J, with 8 bases between. There are 14 residues in the CDR3. In DNA form, the CDR3 reads TGCGCCAGCAGCACGACAGAGAACACCGGGGAGCTGTTTTTT. Its protein product is CASSTTENTGELFF.

The rearrangement uses TRBV7-3 and TRBJ1-1, with D possibly TRBD1 on 5 matching bases. V lost 4 bases to trimming and J lost 5 bases, with 11 bases between them. This CDR3 spans 13 amino acids. Germline CDR1 is SGHTA and CDR2 is FQGTGA. The CDR3 bases are TGTGCCAGCAGCTCCCGACAGAAGACTGAAGCTTTCTTT. Translation gives CASSSRQKTEAFF.

This chain links TRBV30 with TRBJ2-3; 7 nucleotides match TRBD2. CDR1 is GTSNPN, CDR2 SVGIG, per germline (reference sequence). V was pared by 3 bases and J by 0 bases, with 6 bases of the junction left unmatched. The CDR3 covers 15 residues. The CDR3 loop is CAWRIWGGSTDTQYF. The CDR3 nucleotides read TGTGCCTGGAGGATCTGGGGGGGGAGCACAGATACGCAGTATTTT. Based on the CDR3 plus reference TRBV30 and TRBJ2-3, the full variable domain is SQTIHQWPATLVQPVGSPLSLECTVEGTSNPNLYWYRQAAGRGLQLLFYSVGIGQISSEVPQNLSASRPQDRQFILSSKKLLLSDSGFYLCAWRIWGGSTDTQYFGPGTRLTVL.

This clone was counted between two and nine times. This chain uses TRBV7-9 with TRBJ2-7; weak D call: TRBD1 (5 bases). Germline V gene data show CDR1 as SEHNR and CDR2 as FQNEAQ (reference sequence). V lost 4 bases and J 5 bases, leaving 15 bases between the germline ends. The CDR3 has 14 residues. The CDR3 DNA reads as TGTGCCAGCAGCTCCGGACACCTCCTGGACGAGCAGTACTTC. Amino acid sequence: CASSSGHLLDEQYF.

The rearrangement joins TRBV11-2 to TRBJ1-1; no clear D. CDR1 is SGHAT, CDR2 FQNNGV, per germline. The CDR3 is 13 residues long. V shed 3 bases and J shed 2 bases, with 7 bases lying between them. CDR3 in amino acids: CASSFAGNTEAFF. The CDR3 DNA reads as TGTGCCAGCAGCTTCGCGGGAAACACTGAAGCTTTCTTT.

The gene calls are TRBV5-6 and TRBJ2-7, with 8 nucleotides matching TRBD1. The CDR3 sequence is 15 residues long. Germline CDR1 SGHDT, CDR2 YYEEEE. J lost 0 bases, V lost 0 bases, and 2 bases had no gene match. The DNA for the CDR3 is TGTGCCAGCAGCTTGGGACAGGGGAACTCCTACGAGCAGTACTTC. It is translated as CASSLGQGNSYEQYF. Together with reference TRBV5-6 and TRBJ2-7, the CDR3 gives the full variable domain: DAGVTQSPTHLIKTRGQQVTLRCSPKSGHDTVSWYQQALGQGPQFIFQYYEEEERQRGNFPDRFSGHQFPNYSSELNVNALLLGDSALYLCASSLGQGNSYEQYFGPGTRLTVT.

The chain is built from TRBV30 and TRBJ1-5, with D perhaps TRBD1 (6 bases). This CDR3 region has 15 residues. V was cut by 3 bases and J by 7 bases, with 19 bases left in between. Germline loops: CDR1 GTSNPN, CDR2 SVGIG (reference sequence). This chain's CDR3 is CAWSGSGGAGQPQHF. In nucleotides, the CDR3 is TGTGCCTGGAGCGGCTCGGGGGGGGCGGGGCAGCCCCAGCATTTT.

V gene TRBV19 combines with J gene TRBJ1-1, with D tentatively TRBD1 (6 bases). Germline assignment: CDR1 LNHDA and CDR2 SQIVND (reference sequence). This CDR3 spans 13 amino acids. The germline V and J ends were trimmed by 5 bases and 1 base, with 8 bases remaining between them. The CDR3 sequence is CASSPQGNTEAFF. As DNA, the CDR3 is TGTGCCAGTAGTCCACAGGGGAACACTGAAGCTTTCTTT.

The chain employs TRBV28 and TRBJ1-6; 7 bases line up with TRBD1. The CDR3 runs to 12 residues. V lost 10 bases to trimming and J lost 6 bases; unmatched junction nucleotides: 3. Germline V gives CDR1 MDHEN, CDR2 SYDVKM. CDR3 residues: CATGQRNSPLHF. DNA of the CDR3: TGTGCCACGGGACAGCGTAATTCACCCCTCCACTTT.

The chain links TRBV4-1 to TRBJ2-7; TRBD2 might be the D (5 bases). The V and J ends lost 1 base and 4 bases respectively, with 11 bases between them. CDR1 is MGHRA and CDR2 is YSYEKL in the germline V gene. The CDR3 is made up of 14 amino acids. This chain's CDR3 is CASSQVPGYYEQYF. The CDR3 DNA sequence: TGCGCCAGCAGCCAAGTGCCGGGGTATTACGAGCAGTACTTC.

The gene calls are TRBV24-1 and TRBJ2-6; D perhaps matches TRBD1 (5 bases). This CDR3 spans 15 amino acids. V shed 6 bases and J shed 2 bases, with 10 bases lying between them. CDR1 is KGHDR, CDR2 SFDVKD, per germline. The DNA for the CDR3 is TGTGCCACCAGTCAGGGTATAGCTGGGGCCAACGTCCTGACTTTC. Translation: CATSQGIAGANVLTF.

The chain couples TRBV11-2 to TRBJ2-1, with 8 nucleotides matching TRBD2. The CDR3 consists of 16 residues. With 2 bases clipped from V and 10 bases from J, the junction kept 13 bases outside the gene matches. The V gene's germline CDR1 is SGHAT and CDR2 FQNNGV. The CDR3 nucleotides are TGTGCCAGCAGCTTAACCGCCTTAACGGGGGGGCGAGAGCAGTTCTTC. It is translated as CASSLTALTGGREQFF.